This T cell receptor (beta chain) was sequenced during a study of cytomegalovirus exposure and HLA in healthy donors. This table comes from immunoSEQ multiplex PCR, and its TCRdb copy is limited to in-frame clones, with some not included. This sample has roughly 120,000 clones, with about 94% found just once. This CDR3 region has 16 residues. V was clipped by 3 bases and J by 1 base; unmatched bases: 6. Germline loops: CDR1 LGHNA, CDR2 YNFKEQ. This clone was seen just once. Specimen: PBMCs. This TCR came from a woman aged 18-29 years in good health and CMV-seronegative. This sequence joins TRBV4-2 and TRBJ2-1; 7 bases agree with TRBD2. As DNA, the CDR3 is TGTGCCAGCAGCCAGGATACTAGCGTTTCCTACAATGAGCAGTTCTTC. It codes for CASSQDTSVSYNEQFF.